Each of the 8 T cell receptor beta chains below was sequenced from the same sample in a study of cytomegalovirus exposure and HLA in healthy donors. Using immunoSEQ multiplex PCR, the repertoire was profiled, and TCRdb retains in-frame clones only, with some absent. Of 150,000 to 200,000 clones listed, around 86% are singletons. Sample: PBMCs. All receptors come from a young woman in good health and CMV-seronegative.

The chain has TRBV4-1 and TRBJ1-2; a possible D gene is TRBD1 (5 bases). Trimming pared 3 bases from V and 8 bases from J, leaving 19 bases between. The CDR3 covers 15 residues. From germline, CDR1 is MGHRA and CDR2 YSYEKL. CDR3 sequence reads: CASSHPAGPKGGYTF. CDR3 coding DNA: TGCGCCAGCAGCCACCCCGCAGGCCCAAAGGGGGGCTACACCTTC.

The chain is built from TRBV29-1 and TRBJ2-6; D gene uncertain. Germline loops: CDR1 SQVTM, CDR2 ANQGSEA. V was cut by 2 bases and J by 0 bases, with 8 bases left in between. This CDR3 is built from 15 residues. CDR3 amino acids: CSVEIWSSGANVLTF. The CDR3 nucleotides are TGCAGCGTTGAAATTTGGAGCTCTGGGGCCAACGTCCTGACTTTC.

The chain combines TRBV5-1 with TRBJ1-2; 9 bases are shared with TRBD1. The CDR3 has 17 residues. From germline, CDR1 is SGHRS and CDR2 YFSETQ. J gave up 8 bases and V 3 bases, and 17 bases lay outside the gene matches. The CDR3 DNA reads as TGCGCCAGCAGCTATGGGACAGGGAGGATGTTAATGTTGGGCTACACCTTC. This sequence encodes CASSYGTGRMLMLGYTF.

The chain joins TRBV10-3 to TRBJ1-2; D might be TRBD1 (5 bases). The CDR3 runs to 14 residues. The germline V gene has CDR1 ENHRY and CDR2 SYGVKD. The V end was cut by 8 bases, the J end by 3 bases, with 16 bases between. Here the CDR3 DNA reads TGTGCCATCGGCGAACGGAAAGGGGACTATGGCTACACCTTC. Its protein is CAIGERKGDYGYTF.

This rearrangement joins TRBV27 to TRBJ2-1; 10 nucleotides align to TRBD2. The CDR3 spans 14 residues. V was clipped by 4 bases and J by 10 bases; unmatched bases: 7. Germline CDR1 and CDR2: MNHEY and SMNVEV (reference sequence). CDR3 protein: CASSSKLAGREQFF. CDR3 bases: TGTGCCAGCAGTTCAAAACTAGCGGGACGGGAGCAGTTCTTC.

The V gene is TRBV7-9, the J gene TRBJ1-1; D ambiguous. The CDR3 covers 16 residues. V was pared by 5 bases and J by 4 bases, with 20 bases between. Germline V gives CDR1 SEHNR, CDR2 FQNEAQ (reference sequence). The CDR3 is CASSTEDEPGITEAFF. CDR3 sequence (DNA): TGTGCCAGCAGCACCGAGGACGAACCGGGGATCACTGAAGCTTTCTTT.

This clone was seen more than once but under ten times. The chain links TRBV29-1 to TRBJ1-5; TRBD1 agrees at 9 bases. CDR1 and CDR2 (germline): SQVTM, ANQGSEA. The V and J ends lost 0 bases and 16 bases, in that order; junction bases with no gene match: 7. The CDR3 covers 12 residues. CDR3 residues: CSVEEGDRAKHF. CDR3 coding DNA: TGCAGCGTTGAAGAGGGGGACAGGGCCAAACATTTT.

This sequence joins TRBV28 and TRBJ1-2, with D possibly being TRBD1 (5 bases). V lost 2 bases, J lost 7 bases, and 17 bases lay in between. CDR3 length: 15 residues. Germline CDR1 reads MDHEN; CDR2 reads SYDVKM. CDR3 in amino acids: CASSLLEGSLGGYTF. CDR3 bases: TGTGCCAGCAGTTTACTGGAGGGGAGCTTGGGTGGCTACACCTTC.